Below, one T cell receptor beta chain is given with its context. Antigen specificity is unknown. This clone may be a read error of a much larger clone one base away. Semi-nested PCR with Nested Universal Primer A followed constant-region reverse priming of full-length variable regions. Each CDR3 protein gets one entry after TCRdb re-called the 5' RACE reads with MiXCR. The sample shows about 55,000 distinct CDR3 sequences, approximately 17% of them seen only once. Naive CD4+ cells had CD25+ Tregs removed. The study, taken as a whole, reports: Tumor Treg TCRs overlapped most with tumor naive CD4+ cells.

This CDR3 region has 14 residues. Germline V gene sequence: CDR1 SQVTM, CDR2 ANQGSEA. The sequence was obtained from a female donor with breast cancer. The source material was naive CD4+ T cells sorted from blood. Regarding subset: naive CD4+ T cells, CD4+CD45RA+CD25-. The V gene is TRBV29-1, the J gene TRBJ2-7, with D perhaps matching TRBD2 (6 bases). DNA for the CDR3: TGCAGCGTTGGGAGGGGCATAACTTCCTTCGAGCAGTACTTC. This codes for CSVGRGITSFEQYF.